Reported below is one T cell receptor (beta chain). The sample originates from a study of OX40 agonist ivuxolimab in advanced cancers. Produced via immunoSEQ multiplex PCR; TCRdb's table is partial and in-frame only. The table includes roughly 100,000 clones, about 83% detected once. Germline CDR1 and CDR2: SGHTS and YDEGEE. With 4 bases clipped from V and 2 bases from J, the junction kept 6 bases outside the gene matches. This CDR3 is built from 16 residues. V gene TRBV5-8 combines with J gene TRBJ2-2; 9 bases agree with TRBD1. Specimen: CD4+ or CD8+ T cells sorted from blood, collected in a trial of the OX40 agonist ivuxolimab. The receptor was isolated from an adult with an advanced solid tumor such as melanoma, head and neck, liver or kidney cancer. This CDR3 reads CASSPDRGFNTGELFF. CDR3 sequence (DNA): TGTGCCAGCAGCCCAGACAGGGGGTTTAACACCGGGGAGCTGTTTTTT.